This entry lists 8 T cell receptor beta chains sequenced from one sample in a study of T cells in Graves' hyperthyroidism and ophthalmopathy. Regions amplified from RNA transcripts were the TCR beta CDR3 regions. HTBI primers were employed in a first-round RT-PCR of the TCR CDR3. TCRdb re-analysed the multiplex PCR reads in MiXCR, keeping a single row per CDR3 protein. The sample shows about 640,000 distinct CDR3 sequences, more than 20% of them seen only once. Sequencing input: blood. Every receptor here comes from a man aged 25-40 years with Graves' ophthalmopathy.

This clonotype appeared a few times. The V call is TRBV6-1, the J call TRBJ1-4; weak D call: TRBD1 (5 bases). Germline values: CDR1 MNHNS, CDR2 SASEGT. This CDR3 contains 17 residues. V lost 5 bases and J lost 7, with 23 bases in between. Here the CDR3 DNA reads TGTGCCAGCAGTTCGAAACAGAGGAGTCGGGGCGTTGAAAAACTGTTTTTT. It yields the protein CASSSKQRSRGVEKLFF.

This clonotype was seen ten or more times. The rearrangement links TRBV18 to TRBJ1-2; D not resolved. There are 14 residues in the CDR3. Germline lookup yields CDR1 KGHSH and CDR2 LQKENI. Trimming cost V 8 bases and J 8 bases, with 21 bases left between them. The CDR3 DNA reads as TGTGCCAGCGCCAATACACGTCCAGTATTGGGCTACACCTTC. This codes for CASANTRPVLGYTF. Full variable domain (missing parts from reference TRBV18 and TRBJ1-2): NAGVMQNPRHLVRRRGQEARLRCSPMKGHSHVYWYRQLPEEGLKFMVYLQKENIIDESGMPKERFSAEFPKEGPSILRIQQVVRGDSAAYFCASANTRPVLGYTFGSGTRLTVV.

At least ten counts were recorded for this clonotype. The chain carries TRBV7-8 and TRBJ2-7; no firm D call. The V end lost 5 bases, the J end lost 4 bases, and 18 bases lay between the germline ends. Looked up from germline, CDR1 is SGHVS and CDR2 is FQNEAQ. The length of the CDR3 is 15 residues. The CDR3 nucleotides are TGTGCCAGCAGCCCTTACCAACCGGAAGGTTACGAGCAGTACTTC. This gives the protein CASSPYQPEGYEQYF.

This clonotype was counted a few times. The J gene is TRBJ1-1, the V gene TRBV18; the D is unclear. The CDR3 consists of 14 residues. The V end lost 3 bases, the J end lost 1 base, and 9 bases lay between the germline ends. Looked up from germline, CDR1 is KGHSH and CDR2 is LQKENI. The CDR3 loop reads CASSPRSTNTEAFF. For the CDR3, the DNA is TGTGCCAGCTCACCGAGGAGCACGAACACTGAAGCTTTCTTT.

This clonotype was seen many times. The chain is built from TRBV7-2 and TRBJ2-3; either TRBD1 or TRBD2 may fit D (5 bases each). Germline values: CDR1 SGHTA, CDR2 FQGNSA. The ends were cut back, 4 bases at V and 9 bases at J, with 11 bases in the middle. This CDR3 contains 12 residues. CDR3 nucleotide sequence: TGTGCCAGCAGCTCAGAGGGGCAGACGCAGTATTTT. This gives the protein CASSSEGQTQYF.

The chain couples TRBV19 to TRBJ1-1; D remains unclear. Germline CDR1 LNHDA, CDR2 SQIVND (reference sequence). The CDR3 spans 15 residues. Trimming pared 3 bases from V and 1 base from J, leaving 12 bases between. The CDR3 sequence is CASSMAGGGNTEAFF. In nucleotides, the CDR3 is TGTGCCAGTAGTATGGCAGGAGGAGGGAACACTGAAGCTTTCTTT.

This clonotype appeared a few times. The DNA for the CDR3 is TGTGCCAGCGGGGAGACTCGGACAGGGTCTAACTATGGCTACACCTTC. Its translation: CASGETRTGSNYGYTF. The chain uses TRBV2 and TRBJ1-2; 8 positions agree with TRBD1. This CDR3 is 16 amino acids long. V gave up 8 bases and J gave up 0 bases; unmatched junction bases: 11. Per the germline V gene, CDR1 is SNHLY and CDR2 is FYNNEI.

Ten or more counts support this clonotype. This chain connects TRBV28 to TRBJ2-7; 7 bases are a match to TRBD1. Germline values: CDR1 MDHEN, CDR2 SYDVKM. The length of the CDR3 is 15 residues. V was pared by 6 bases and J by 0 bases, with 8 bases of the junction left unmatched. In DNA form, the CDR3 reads TGTGCCAGCAGACCCACGACAGGGAGCTCCTACGAGCAGTACTTC. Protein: CASRPTTGSSYEQYF. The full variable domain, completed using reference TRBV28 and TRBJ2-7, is DVKVTQSSRYLVKRTGEKVFLECVQDMDHENMFWYRQDPGLGLRLIYFSYDVKMKEKGDIPEGYSVSREKKERFSLILESASTNQTSMYLCASRPTTGSSYEQYFGPGTRLTVT.